This T cell receptor beta chain was identified in a study of cytomegalovirus exposure and HLA in healthy donors. General study points: Looking again later, the authors saw that most CMV-associated TCR beta chains seemed HLA-restricted. Previously analyzed data showed that most TCR beta V segments were productive at a frequency of about 87% or about 30%. A later analysis associated 16,000 or so TCR beta sequences with HLA alleles at a 0.05 false discovery rate.

Worth noting for this clone: Its specificity is not known.

The CDR3 extends over 15 amino acids. Germline CDR1 reads SGHNT; CDR2 reads YYREEE (reference sequence). With 0 bases clipped from V and 3 bases from J, the junction kept 5 bases outside the gene matches. A multiplex PCR was run with 60 Vbeta primers and 13 Jbeta primers. Some clones are missing from TCRdb's copy, which holds only in-frame ones; the method was immunoSEQ multiplex PCR. The data show 170,000 or so clones, with around 80% seen just once and 1% held by the top ten. This TCR was sampled from a woman in her forties or fifties in good health and CMV-seropositive. Input material: PBMCs. The gene calls are TRBV5-4 and TRBJ1-1; 7 bases agree with TRBD1. The CDR3 region is CASSLVGTGDTEAFF. In nucleotides, the CDR3 is TGTGCCAGCAGCTTGGTGGGTACAGGGGACACTGAAGCTTTCTTT.